The sequence of this TCR beta chain was determined in a study of cytomegalovirus exposure and HLA in healthy donors. CDR1 is LNHDA and CDR2 is SQIVND in the germline V gene (reference sequence). The length of the CDR3 is 17 residues. Trimming cost V 5 bases and J 5 bases, with 22 bases left between them. Use of 60 Vbeta and 13 Jbeta primers characterized the PCR. This table comes from immunoSEQ multiplex PCR, and its TCRdb copy is limited to in-frame clones, with some not included. The table records around 120,000 clones, 75% to 90% of them present only once. The rearrangement uses TRBV19 and TRBJ2-1; D perhaps matches TRBD1 (6 bases). The TCR originated in a woman between 40 and 50 years old in good health and CMV-seronegative. Sequencing was performed on PBMCs. The CDR3 region has the DNA TGTGCCAGTAGTCCTTTGGGGGCCCATCGGCACCACAATGAGCAGTTCTTC. Translated: CASSPLGAHRHHNEQFF.